This TCR beta chain was documented in a study of blood T cell repertoires in COVID-19. The CDR3 extends over 17 amino acids. The germline CDR1 and CDR2 sequences are SGHDN and FVKESK. The J segment lost 5 bases and the V segment lost 0 bases, leaving 11 bases of the junction unmatched. The data were produced by immunoSEQ multiplex PCR, yet TCRdb's version contains in-frame clones alone and is incomplete. Of around 160,000 clones listed, 65% to 90% are singletons. Sequencing used peripheral blood. The genes are TRBV14 and TRBJ2-7; 9 bases agree with TRBD1. The clonotype comes from a man between 60 and 70 years old with acute or convalescent COVID-19. The CDR3 nucleotides are TGTGCCAGCAGCCAAGAGCCTCACAGGGGGCCGGGTAACGAGCAGTACTTC. Translated: CASSQEPHRGPGNEQYF.